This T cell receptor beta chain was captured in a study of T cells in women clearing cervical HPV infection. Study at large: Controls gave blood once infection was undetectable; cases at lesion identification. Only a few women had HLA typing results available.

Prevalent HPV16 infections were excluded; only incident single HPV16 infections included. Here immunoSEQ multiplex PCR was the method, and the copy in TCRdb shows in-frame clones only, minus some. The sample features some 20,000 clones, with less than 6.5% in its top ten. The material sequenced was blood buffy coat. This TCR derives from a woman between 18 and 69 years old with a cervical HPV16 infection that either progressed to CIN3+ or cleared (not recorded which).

The chain's CDR3 is CASSQEGYGYTF. The covered CDR3 bases are TGTGCCAGCAGCCAAGAAGGCTATGGC. This chain joins TRBV13 and TRBJ1-2, with D unresolved. With the read ending 3 residues before the CDR3 end, the germline J gene is used to fill in that end. The CDR3 is 12 amino acids. Germline V gene sequence: CDR1 PRHDT, CDR2 FYEKMQ (reference sequence). V lost 5 bases, J lost 4 bases, and 8 bases lay in between. Based on the CDR3 plus reference TRBV13 and TRBJ1-2, the full variable domain is AAGVIQSPRHLIKEKRETATLKCYPIPRHDTVYWYQQGPGQDPQFLISFYEKMQSDKGSIPDRFSAQQFSDYHSELNMSSLELGDSALYFCASSQEGYGYTFGSGTRLTVV.